Listed below are T cell receptor beta chains from one sample, sequenced in a study of control samples from healthy donors and cancer patients. Sequencing was performed with immunoSEQ multiplex PCR; in TCRdb, only in-frame clones are kept and a portion is missing. The sample shows roughly 120,000 clones, about 93% of them seen only once. Sequencing was done on a sample of blood. Source of these receptors: a man aged 30-40 years in good health. CDR3s include the opening cysteine and the closing phenylalanine or tryptophan. D genes are given only for firm matches. The size field is filled for only some rows; it gives once, few, many or a size class.

CDR3 protein	CDR3 DNA	clone size	J gene	V gene	D gene
CASSLNREPSGNTIYF	TGTGCCAGCAGTTTAAACAGGGAACCCTCTGGAAACACCATATATTTT	NA	TRBJ1-3	TRBV28	NA
CASSLYGNEQFF	TGTGCCAGCAGTTTGTATGGGAATGAGCAGTTCTTC	NA	TRBJ2-1	TRBV27	NA
CASSLAGLVKEQYF	TGTGCCAGCAGCCTAGCGGGCTTGGTGAAGGAGCAGTACTTC	NA	TRBJ2-7	TRBV6-5	TRBD2
CAIRGAGGNTQYF	TGTGCCATCAGGGGAGCGGGGGGGAATACGCAGTATTTT	NA	TRBJ2-3	TRBV10-3	TRBD2
CASSRIGQGTIGNTIYF	TGTGCCAGTAGTCGAATAGGACAGGGGACAATCGGAAACACCATATATTTT	NA	TRBJ1-3	TRBV19	TRBD1
CASSDRRGDNQPQHF	TGTGCCAGCAGCGACCGCCGGGGGGACAATCAGCCCCAGCATTTT	NA	TRBJ1-5	TRBV5-6	NA
CASYRTGEEQYF	TGCGCCAGCTACCGGACCGGGGAGGAGCAGTACTTC	NA	TRBJ2-7	TRBV5-1	NA
CASALGGEDGYTF	TGTGCCAGTGCGTTAGGGGGCGAGGATGGCTACACCTTC	NA	TRBJ1-2	TRBV19	TRBD1
CASSKSPPANTGELFF	TGTGCCAGCAGCAAATCCCCGCCCGCGAACACCGGGGAGCTGTTTTTT	NA	TRBJ2-2	TRBV21-1	NA
CASSPSTDTQYF	TGTGCCAGCAGTCCTAGCACAGATACGCAGTATTTT	NA	TRBJ2-3	TRBV6-6	NA
CASSPRRGGPNEQFF	TGTGCCAGCAGCCCTCGGCGGGGGGGCCCCAATGAGCAGTTCTTC	NA	TRBJ2-1	TRBV7-7	TRBD2
CASSTANTGELFF	TGTGCCAGCAGTACCGCGAACACCGGGGAGCTGTTTTTT	NA	TRBJ2-2	TRBV27	NA
CASSLTRSGNTIYF	TGTGCCAGCAGCTTAACTCGCTCTGGAAACACCATATATTTT	NA	TRBJ1-3	TRBV7-8	NA
CASSTGQGAGTGELFF	TGTGCCAGTAGTACCGGACAGGGGGCGGGCACCGGGGAGCTGTTTTTT	NA	TRBJ2-2	TRBV19	TRBD1
CASTPDRVSEAFF	TGTGCCAGCACCCCCGACAGGGTGTCTGAAGCTTTCTTT	NA	TRBJ1-1	TRBV2	TRBD1
CASSSIGTSGGQTQYF	TGTGCCAGCAGCTCGATTGGGACTAGCGGGGGGCAGACCCAGTACTTC	NA	TRBJ2-5	TRBV7-9	TRBD2
CASSGDRGRGYTF	TGCGCCAGCAGTGGGGACAGGGGGCGAGGCTACACCTTC	NA	TRBJ1-2	TRBV10-2	TRBD1
CASSIVHTGTLHF	TGTGCCAGTAGTATAGTCCACACTGGAACCCTCCACTTT	NA	TRBJ1-6	TRBV19	NA
CASGSQGAGNTIYF	TGCGCCAGCGGGTCTCAGGGGGCCGGAAACACCATATATTTT	NA	TRBJ1-3	TRBV10-2	TRBD1
CAIKGRSLNTEAFF	TGTGCCATCAAGGGCCGGTCCTTAAACACTGAAGCTTTCTTT	NA	TRBJ1-1	TRBV10-3	NA
CASRNEGNYGYTF	TGTGCCAGCAGAAACGAAGGGAACTATGGCTACACCTTC	NA	TRBJ1-2	TRBV12-3/TRBV12-4	NA
CASSLGFVNTGELFF	TGTGCCAGCAGCTTGGGTTTTGTAAACACCGGGGAGCTGTTTTTT	few	TRBJ2-2	TRBV7-2	NA
CASSFREGNTEAFF	TGTGCCAGCAGCTTCAGGGAGGGAAACACTGAAGCTTTCTTT	NA	TRBJ1-1	TRBV7-8	NA
CASSYSGDPYQPQHF	TGTGCCAGCAGTTACTCAGGGGACCCATATCAGCCCCAGCATTTT	few	TRBJ1-5	TRBV6-2/TRBV6-3	NA
CASSIGNSLLYGYTF	TGTGCCAGTAGTATAGGGAACTCTCTGTTGTATGGCTACACCTTC	NA	TRBJ1-2	TRBV19	NA
CASSLDGAGGYTF	TGTGCCAGCAGTTTAGACGGGGCAGGGGGCTACACCTTC	NA	TRBJ1-2	TRBV28	NA
CASSTADRVKAYNSPLHF	TGTGCCAGTAGTACAGCGGACAGGGTAAAGGCCTATAATTCACCCCTCCACTTT	NA	TRBJ1-6	TRBV19	TRBD1
CASSLTGVNTEAFF	TGTGCCAGCAGCTTAACAGGGGTGAACACTGAAGCTTTCTTT	NA	TRBJ1-1	TRBV5-4	TRBD1
CSVTEGNTEAFF	TGCAGCGTCACGGAGGGGAACACTGAAGCTTTCTTT	few	TRBJ1-1	TRBV29-1	NA
CASSLDGTSGATDTQYF	TGCGCCAGCAGCCTAGACGGGACTAGCGGGGCAACGGATACGCAGTATTTT	NA	TRBJ2-3	TRBV5-1	TRBD2
CASSRGHQETQYF	TGTGCCAGCAGTCGGGGCCACCAAGAGACCCAGTACTTC	NA	TRBJ2-5	TRBV6-5	NA
CASSHLRGREETQYF	TGTGCCAGCAGCCATCTCCGCGGGAGGGAAGAGACCCAGTACTTC	NA	TRBJ2-5	TRBV6-2/TRBV6-3	TRBD2
CASSSGQYNSPLHF	TGTGCCAGCAGTTCAGGACAGTATAATTCACCCCTCCACTTT	NA	TRBJ1-6	TRBV6-5	NA
CASSQGGENYGYTF	TGTGCCAGCAGTCAGGGGGGAGAAAACTATGGCTACACCTTC	NA	TRBJ1-2	TRBV6-4	TRBD1
CATSRFQGREYNSPLHF	TGTGCCACCAGCAGATTCCAGGGGAGGGAGTATAATTCACCCCTCCACTTT	NA	TRBJ1-6	TRBV15	NA
CATSDGSGLAFGETQYF	TGTGCCACCAGTGATGGTTCCGGGTTAGCGTTCGGAGAGACCCAGTACTTC	NA	TRBJ2-5	TRBV24-1	NA
CASSLEGYNSPLHF	TGTGCCAGCAGTTTAGAGGGCTATAATTCACCCCTCCACTTT	once	TRBJ1-6	TRBV28	NA
CASRSNRGPHNEQFF	TGTGCCAGCAGGTCAAACAGGGGGCCCCACAATGAGCAGTTCTTC	NA	TRBJ2-1	TRBV5-5	TRBD1
CASSSGTAGNQPQHF	TGTGCCAGTAGTAGTGGGACAGCCGGCAATCAGCCCCAGCATTTT	NA	TRBJ1-5	TRBV19	TRBD1
CASSSMGGSTGELFF	TGTGCCAGCAGCTCGATGGGAGGGTCCACCGGGGAGCTGTTTTTT	NA	TRBJ2-2	TRBV7-9	TRBD2
CASSLRDRGLEETQYF	TGTGCCAGCAGCCTCCGGGACAGGGGGCTCGAAGAGACCCAGTACTTC	NA	TRBJ2-5	TRBV7-9	TRBD1
CASSLFRGGSYTQYF	TGTGCCAGCAGTTTATTCAGGGGAGGGTCGTATACGCAGTATTTT	NA	TRBJ2-3	TRBV28	NA
CASSYGTGAGNTIYF	TGTGCCAGCAGTTATGGGACAGGGGCTGGAAACACCATATATTTT	NA	TRBJ1-3	TRBV6-6	TRBD1
CASSPGISRGELFF	TGTGCCAGCAGCCCTGGGATTTCTAGGGGGGAGCTGTTTTTT	NA	TRBJ2-2	TRBV3-1/TRBV3-2	NA
CASKLAVGGDGYTF	TGCGCCAGCAAGCTTGCGGTCGGGGGCGATGGCTACACCTTC	few	TRBJ1-2	TRBV5-1	NA
CAISTGTSGSYEQYF	TGTGCCATCAGCACCGGGACTAGCGGATCCTACGAGCAGTACTTC	NA	TRBJ2-7	TRBV10-3	TRBD2
CASSPPLWGTEAFF	TGTGCCAGCAGCCCACCACTCTGGGGCACTGAAGCTTTCTTT	NA	TRBJ1-1	TRBV14	NA
CASSPGQGLYGYTF	TGTGCCAGCAGTCCGGGACAGGGATTGTATGGCTACACCTTC	NA	TRBJ1-2	TRBV28	TRBD1
CASTPDRGPYGYTF	TGTGCCAGTACCCCGGACAGGGGGCCCTATGGCTACACCTTC	NA	TRBJ1-2	TRBV19	TRBD1
CASSLGRREGGGYGYTF	TGCGCCAGCAGCTTGGGTCGTCGGGAAGGGGGCGGTTATGGCTACACCTTC	NA	TRBJ1-2	TRBV5-1	TRBD1
CARSEGARSPLHF	TGTGCCAGGAGCGAGGGGGCAAGGTCACCCCTCCACTTT	NA	TRBJ1-6	TRBV6-6	TRBD1
CASSVSFVDSPLHF	TGTGCCAGTAGTGTTTCTTTTGTGGATTCACCCCTCCACTTT	NA	TRBJ1-6	TRBV19	NA
CASSAAGTYGYTF	TGTGCCAGCAGTGCGGCAGGGACATATGGCTACACCTTC	NA	TRBJ1-2	TRBV2	NA
CASSVGLAGGTDTQYF	TGTGCCAGCAGCGTAGGACTAGCGGGGGGCACAGATACGCAGTATTTT	NA	TRBJ2-3	TRBV9	TRBD2
CASSLVSGGAETQYF	TGTGCCAGCAGCTTGGTTAGCGGGGGGGCGGAGACCCAGTACTTC	NA	TRBJ2-5	TRBV5-4	TRBD2
CASSLSAGWGEKLFF	TGTGCCAGCAGTTTATCAGCAGGCTGGGGTGAAAAACTGTTTTTT	NA	TRBJ1-4	TRBV27	NA
CASSVGGLDQPQHF	TGCGCCAGCAGCGTAGGGGGCCTAGATCAGCCCCAGCATTTT	NA	TRBJ1-5	TRBV5-1	TRBD1
CASRASGGPNTGELFF	TGCGCCAGCAGGGCTAGCGGGGGGCCAAACACCGGGGAGCTGTTTTTT	once	TRBJ2-2	TRBV5-1	TRBD2
CASSQGGNMNSPLHF	TGTGCCAGCAGCCAAGGGGGTAACATGAATTCACCCCTCCACTTT	NA	TRBJ1-6	TRBV3-1/TRBV3-2	NA